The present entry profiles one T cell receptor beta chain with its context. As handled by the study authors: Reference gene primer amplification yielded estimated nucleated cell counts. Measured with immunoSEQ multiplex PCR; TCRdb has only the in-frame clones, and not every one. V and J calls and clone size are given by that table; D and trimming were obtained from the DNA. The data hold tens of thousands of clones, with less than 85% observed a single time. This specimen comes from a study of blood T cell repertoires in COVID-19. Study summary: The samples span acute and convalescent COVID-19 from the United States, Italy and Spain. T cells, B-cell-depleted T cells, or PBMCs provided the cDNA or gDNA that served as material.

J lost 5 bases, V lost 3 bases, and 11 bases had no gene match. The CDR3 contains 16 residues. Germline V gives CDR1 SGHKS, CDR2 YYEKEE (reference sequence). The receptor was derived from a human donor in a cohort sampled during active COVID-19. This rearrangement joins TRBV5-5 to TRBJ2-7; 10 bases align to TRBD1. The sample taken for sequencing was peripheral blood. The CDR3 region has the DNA TGTGCCAGCAGCTCTCAGCCGGGACAGGGGAAGCACGAGCAGTACTTC. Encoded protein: CASSSQPGQGKHEQYF.